These 22 T cell receptor beta chains were all obtained from the same sample, sequenced in a study of shared clonotypes between healthy human individuals. Repertoires were generated with immunoSEQ multiplex PCR, while TCRdb's copy carries only in-frame clones and drops some. The table has millions of clones, just under 95% seen once. Selected positively for CCR7 and CD45RO-negative, naive CD8 cells excluded terminally differentiated effector memory CD45RA+ cells. Sequenced material: naive CD8+ T cells sorted from blood. Receptors were obtained from a man aged 18 to 30 in good health.

This chain joins TRBV6-5 and TRBJ1-2; the D gene is possibly TRBD1 (6 bases). V gave up 3 bases and J gave up 7 bases, with 12 bases separating them. The CDR3 has 13 amino acids. Germline loops: CDR1 MNHEY, CDR2 SVGAGI. The CDR3 here is CASSYSGASGYTF. CDR3 bases: TGTGCCAGCAGTTATTCAGGGGCGAGTGGCTACACCTTC.

The gene calls are TRBV25-1 and TRBJ2-7; TRBD1 might be the D (6 bases). V gave up 3 bases and J gave up 1 base, with 16 bases separating them. The CDR3 runs 16 residues. Per the germline V gene, CDR1 is MGHDK and CDR2 is SYGVNS. CDR3 nucleotide sequence: TGTGCCAGCAGTGACCCTACAGGGATCGGGTCCTACGAGCAGTACTTC. It encodes CASSDPTGIGSYEQYF.

The chain uses TRBV25-1 and TRBJ1-3; 7 positions agree with TRBD1. After removal of 7 bases from V and 8 bases from J, the junction contained 17 bases not matched to a gene. This CDR3 has 16 residues. Germline V gene data show CDR1 as MGHDK and CDR2 as SYGVNS. The CDR3 region has the DNA TGTGCCAGCACCCCCGGGACAGACCTACTCTGGGACACCATATATTTT. Translation: CASTPGTDLLWDTIYF.

This clone was found once. The V gene is TRBV19, the J gene TRBJ2-1; the match to TRBD2 covers 10 bases. The V gene end was trimmed by 2 bases and the J gene end by 9 bases; junction bases not matched to a gene: 7. The V gene's germline CDR1 is LNHDA and CDR2 SQIVND (reference sequence). There are 15 residues in the CDR3. The CDR3 sequence: CASSITLAGIFEQFF. The CDR3 DNA is TGTGCCAGTAGTATAACACTAGCGGGAATTTTTGAGCAGTTCTTC.

The rearrangement uses TRBV7-5 and TRBJ2-3; the table assigns TRBD1, which was not confirmed against the DNA. TRBV7-5 is shown as a pseudogene. CDR3 length: 19 amino acids. As DNA, the CDR3 is TGTGCCAGAAGCTTAAACAGGACCGTTTACGCCAGTTGCACAGATACGCAGTATTTT. It yields the protein CARSLNRTVYASCTDTQYF.

The chain employs TRBV13 and TRBJ2-3; 12 nucleotides line up with TRBD1. CDR1 is PRHDT, CDR2 FYEKMQ, per germline (reference sequence). CDR3 length: 16 residues. J was trimmed by 5 bases and V by 5 bases; bases with no gene match: 8. The CDR3 nucleotides read TGTGCCAGCAGCCCCACCGGGACAGGGGGCATAGATACGCAGTATTTT. As protein: CASSPTGTGGIDTQYF. The variable domain in full, completed from reference TRBV13 and TRBJ2-3, reads AAGVIQSPRHLIKEKRETATLKCYPIPRHDTVYWYQQGPGQDPQFLISFYEKMQSDKGSIPDRFSAQQFSDYHSELNMSSLELGDSALYFCASSPTGTGGIDTQYFGPGTRLTVL.

This rearrangement joins TRBV4-3 to TRBJ2-7; TRBD2 matches 8 bases. CDR1 and CDR2 (germline): LGHNA, YSLEER. This CDR3 comprises 15 residues. V shed 0 bases and J 2 bases; nucleotides not matched to a gene: 3. CDR3 protein: CASSQDGTRAYEQYF. CDR3 DNA sequence: TGCGCCAGCAGCCAAGATGGGACTAGGGCCTACGAGCAGTACTTC.

This chain uses TRBV7-9 with TRBJ2-3; unclear D gene. This CDR3 is 12 amino acids long. Germline V gives CDR1 SEHNR, CDR2 FQNEAQ (reference sequence). V lost 5 bases and J 6 bases, leaving 9 bases between the germline ends. CDR3: CASSSLLDTQYF. In DNA form, the CDR3 reads TGTGCCAGCAGCAGCCTTTTGGATACGCAGTATTTT.

This rearrangement joins TRBV9 to TRBJ2-7, with D tentatively TRBD1 or TRBD2 (5 bases each). The CDR3 contains 12 residues. V lost 8 bases and J 5 bases, leaving 14 bases between the germline ends. Looked up from germline, CDR1 is SGDLS and CDR2 is YYNGEE. Written as DNA, the CDR3 is TGTGCCAGTGGGAAAGGGACCCACGAGCAGTACTTC. Amino acid sequence: CASGKGTHEQYF.

The chain carries TRBV7-2 and TRBJ2-2; TRBD2 aligns across 9 bases. Germline loops: CDR1 SGHTA, CDR2 FQGNSA. The CDR3 extends over 17 amino acids. Trimming at V came to 5 bases and at J to 6 bases, leaving 13 bases not matched to a gene. The DNA for the CDR3 is TGTGCCAGCAGCCTATCACTCGTAGCGGGAGTGCCCGGGGAGCTGTTTTTT. Translated: CASSLSLVAGVPGELFF.

The chain has TRBV4-1 and TRBJ1-2; D gene unclear. This CDR3 is built from 15 residues. V was trimmed by 0 bases and J by 3 bases, leaving 11 bases between them. CDR1 and CDR2 from the germline V gene are MGHRA and YSYEKL. The DNA for the CDR3 is TGCGCCAGCAGCCAAGATCCGGCATCGGACTATGGCTACACCTTC. Its translation: CASSQDPASDYGYTF.

The chain links TRBV6-5 to TRBJ1-3; D remains unclear. CDR3 length equals 16 residues. Per the germline V gene, CDR1 is MNHEY and CDR2 is SVGAGI. Trimming removed 0 bases at V and 0 bases at J, with 9 bases between. CDR3 sequence (DNA): TGTGCCAGCAGTTACTCAACCGGCTTCTCTGGAAACACCATATATTTT. Translating gives CASSYSTGFSGNTIYF.

As to this clone: Other DNA sequences from this sample encode an identical CDR3 as well. The genes are TRBV6-5 and TRBJ1-1; D is unclear. Between the trimmed V and J ends, which lost 0 bases and 4 bases, there was a span of 9 bases. This CDR3 has 14 residues. From germline, CDR1 is MNHEY and CDR2 SVGAGI. The CDR3 bases are TGTGCCAGCAGTTACTCGAGCTCGGGCACTGAAGCTTTCTTT. It specifies CASSYSSSGTEAFF.

The chain is built from TRBV2 and TRBJ2-1, with TRBD1 as a possible D gene (6 bases). The CDR3 runs 15 residues. Germline V gene data show CDR1 as SNHLY and CDR2 as FYNNEI. V lost 3 bases, J lost 0 bases, and 9 bases lay in between. For the CDR3, the DNA is TGTGCCAGCAGTGATAGGGGGAGCTCCTACAATGAGCAGTTCTTC. This translates into CASSDRGSSYNEQFF.

This rearrangement joins TRBV19 to TRBJ2-7, with 7 bases matching TRBD1. The CDR3 length is 14 residues. Germline V gene data show CDR1 as LNHDA and CDR2 as SQIVND (reference sequence). Trimming took 5 bases from V and 0 from J; bases not matched to a gene: 4. Here the CDR3 reads CASSADRDSYEQYF. DNA for the CDR3: TGTGCCAGTAGTGCAGACAGGGACTCCTACGAGCAGTACTTC.

This clone was recorded only once. J is TRBJ2-1 and V is TRBV19; D perhaps matches TRBD2 (5 bases). V lost 1 base and J lost 3, with 7 bases in between. Germline V gene data show CDR1 as LNHDA and CDR2 as SQIVND (reference sequence). CDR3 length: 14 amino acids. The CDR3 sequence is CASSIVGNYNEQFF. CDR3 sequence (DNA): TGTGCCAGTAGTATAGTCGGGAACTACAATGAGCAGTTCTTC.

The V and J genes are TRBV27 and TRBJ2-3; 7 nucleotides line up with TRBD2. The CDR3 spans 12 residues. With V trimmed by 5 bases and J by 10 bases, 6 bases remained unmatched. Germline loops: CDR1 MNHEY, CDR2 SMNVEV (reference sequence). CDR3 sequence reads: CASSPSGAAQYF. The CDR3, as DNA: TGTGCCAGCAGTCCGAGCGGGGCCGCGCAGTATTTT.

J is TRBJ2-1 and V is TRBV5-5; a weak D match, TRBD2 (5 bases). CDR3 size: 14 residues. V lost 4 bases and J 5 bases, leaving 13 bases between the germline ends. Germline V gives CDR1 SGHKS, CDR2 YYEKEE (reference sequence). The chain's CDR3 is CASSPRTGNNEQFF. The CDR3 coding sequence is TGTGCCAGCAGCCCGCGGACTGGCAACAATGAGCAGTTCTTC.

The chain recombines TRBV7-9 with TRBJ1-1, with D hard to call. Germline V gives CDR1 SEHNR, CDR2 FQNEAQ (reference sequence). The length of the CDR3 is 13 residues. V was trimmed by 4 bases and J by 5 bases, leaving 11 bases between them. The CDR3, as DNA: TGTGCCAGCAGCTCAGTTGGGGATACTGAAGCTTTCTTT. Translation: CASSSVGDTEAFF.

This rearrangement joins TRBV7-9 to TRBJ2-1; no clear D gene. Germline CDR1 is SEHNR and CDR2 is FQNEAQ (reference sequence). The CDR3 has 13 residues. V shed 11 bases and J shed 0 bases, with 11 bases lying between them. Here the CDR3 DNA reads TGTGCCTGTACCGCGAGCTCCTACAATGAGCAGTTCTTC. Residues: CACTASSYNEQFF.

V usage is TRBV6-5 and J usage is TRBJ2-1; TRBD1 is a possible D gene (6 bases). The CDR3 extends over 13 amino acids. Germline V gene lookup returns CDR1 MNHEY and CDR2 SVGAGI. V lost 5 bases, J lost 8 bases, and 13 bases lay in between. CDR3 bases: TGTGCCAGCAGTCCCACAGGGCTGCATGAGCAGTTCTTC. It specifies CASSPTGLHEQFF.

The chain combines TRBV9 with TRBJ2-3, with D tentatively TRBD2 (5 bases). Germline CDR1 reads SGDLS; CDR2 reads YYNGEE. The germline V and J ends were trimmed by 0 bases and 0 bases, with 11 bases remaining between them. CDR3 length: 16 amino acids. CDR3 region: CASSVGADRSTDTQYF. The DNA of the CDR3 is TGTGCCAGCAGCGTAGGAGCGGATCGTAGCACAGATACGCAGTATTTT.